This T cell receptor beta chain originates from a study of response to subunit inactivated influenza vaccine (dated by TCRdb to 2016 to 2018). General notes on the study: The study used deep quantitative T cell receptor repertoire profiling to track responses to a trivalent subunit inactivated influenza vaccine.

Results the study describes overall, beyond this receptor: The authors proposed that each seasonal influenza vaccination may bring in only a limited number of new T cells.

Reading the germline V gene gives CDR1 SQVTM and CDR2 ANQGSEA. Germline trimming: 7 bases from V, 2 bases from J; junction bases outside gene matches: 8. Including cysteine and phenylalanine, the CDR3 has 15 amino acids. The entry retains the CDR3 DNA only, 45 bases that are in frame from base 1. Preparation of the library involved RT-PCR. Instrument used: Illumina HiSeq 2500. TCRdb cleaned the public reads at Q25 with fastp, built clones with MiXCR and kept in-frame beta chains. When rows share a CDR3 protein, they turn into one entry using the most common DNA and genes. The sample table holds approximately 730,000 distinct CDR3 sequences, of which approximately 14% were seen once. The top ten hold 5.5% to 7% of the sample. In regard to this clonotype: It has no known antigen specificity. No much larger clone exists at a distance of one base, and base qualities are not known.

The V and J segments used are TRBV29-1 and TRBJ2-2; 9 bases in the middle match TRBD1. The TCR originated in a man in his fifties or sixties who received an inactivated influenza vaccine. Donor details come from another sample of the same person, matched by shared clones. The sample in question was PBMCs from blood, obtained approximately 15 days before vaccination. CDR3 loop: CSAKQGALNTGELFF. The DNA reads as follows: TGCAGCGCGAAACAGGGGGCCCTTAACACCGGGGAGCTGTTTTTT.